This is a list of T cell receptor beta chains from one sample in a study of cytomegalovirus exposure and HLA in healthy donors. The assay was immunoSEQ multiplex PCR, and TCRdb's table has in-frame clones only and misses some. The sample consists of some 90,000 clones, approximately 72% of them appearing once. The sample was PBMCs. The receptors stem from a female donor in good health and CMV-seropositive. The CDR3 runs from the conserved cysteine through the conserved F or W. A D gene is named only where the DNA matches it firmly. Clone size is stated in some rows and not others, as once, few, many or a class when expanded.

v_call	j_call	d_call	clone_size	cdr3_aa	cdr3_nt
TRBV10-3	TRBJ2-5	TRBD2	NA	CATGGGSQTQYF	TGTGCCACGGGAGGGGGATCTCAGACCCAGTACTTC
TRBV7-8	TRBJ2-7	NA	NA	CASSLEGAGFSYEQYF	TGTGCCAGCAGCTTAGAGGGCGCGGGGTTCTCCTACGAGCAGTACTTC
TRBV5-4	TRBJ2-3	NA	NA	CASSSPGDTQYF	TGTGCCAGCAGCTCCCCGGGAGATACGCAGTATTTT
TRBV29-1	TRBJ2-1	NA	NA	CSADRFTYNEQFF	TGCAGCGCTGACAGGTTCACCTACAATGAGCAGTTCTTC
TRBV20-1	TRBJ1-2	NA	NA	CSARVVDGYTF	TGCAGTGCTAGAGTAGTGGATGGCTACACCTTC
TRBV30	TRBJ2-3	NA	NA	CAWSVRGTDTQYF	TGTGCCTGGAGTGTACGCGGCACAGATACGCAGTATTTT
TRBV7-2	TRBJ2-7	NA	NA	CASSLRTPPYEQYF	TGTGCCAGCAGCTTGCGGACACCCCCCTACGAGCAGTACTTC
TRBV10-3	TRBJ1-3	NA	NA	CAIKQGSGNTIYF	TGTGCCATAAAACAGGGCTCTGGAAACACCATATATTTT
TRBV13	TRBJ2-5	NA	NA	CASSFGRGTQYF	TGTGCCAGCAGCTTCGGGCGGGGGACCCAGTACTTC
TRBV4-2	TRBJ2-7	NA	medium-sized	CASSQDESRGSYEQYF	TGTGCCAGCAGCCAAGATGAAAGTAGAGGCTCCTACGAGCAGTACTTC
TRBV30	TRBJ2-2	NA	NA	CAWRQGIDTGELFF	TGTGCCTGGAGGCAGGGTATCGACACCGGGGAGCTGTTTTTT
TRBV5-1	TRBJ1-2	NA	once	CASSYDGATGGYTF	TGCGCCAGCAGCTACGACGGTGCGACGGGTGGCTACACCTTC
TRBV15	TRBJ1-2	TRBD1	once	CATSRDRFPGQGELGYTF	TGTGCCACCAGCAGAGATCGATTCCCGGGACAGGGTGAATTGGGCTACACCTTC
TRBV9	TRBJ1-6	TRBD1	few	CASSRSGQGENSPLHF	TGTGCCAGCAGCCGCTCCGGACAGGGGGAAAATTCACCCCTCCACTTT
TRBV6-1	TRBJ1-5	TRBD1	few	CASSDRGNQPQHF	TGTGCCAGCAGTGACAGGGGGAATCAGCCCCAGCATTTT
TRBV21-1	TRBJ2-6	NA	NA	CASSRTGASSGANVLTF	TGTGCCAGCAGCAGGACAGGGGCCTCCTCTGGGGCCAACGTCCTGACTTTC
TRBV10-2	TRBJ2-2	NA	once	CASSESGGGPSTGELFF	TGCGCCAGCAGTGAGTCAGGGGGGGGGCCCAGCACCGGGGAGCTGTTTTTT
TRBV7-9	TRBJ2-1	NA	NA	CASSSDRPYNEQFF	TGTGCCAGCAGCTCAGACAGGCCCTACAATGAGCAGTTCTTC
TRBV5-1	TRBJ2-3	TRBD2	NA	CASSFRAGEDTQYF	TGCGCCAGCAGCTTCCGGGCGGGGGAAGATACGCAGTATTTT
TRBV4-3	TRBJ2-3	TRBD2	NA	CASSQAGLAGDTQYF	TGCGCCAGCAGCCAAGCCGGACTAGCGGGTGATACGCAGTATTTT
TRBV6-5	TRBJ2-7	TRBD2	NA	CASSRRLAGVYEQYF	TGTGCCAGCAGCCGGAGACTAGCGGGAGTATACGAGCAGTACTTC
TRBV5-8	TRBJ2-7	TRBD1	NA	CASTPGTVIYEQYF	TGTGCCAGCACTCCCGGGACAGTTATTTACGAGCAGTACTTC
TRBV18	TRBJ1-2	NA	NA	CASSPLAEAGGYTF	TGTGCCAGCTCACCACTAGCAGAAGCTGGGGGCTACACCTTC